This passage covers 8 T cell receptor beta chains from one sample sequenced in a study of T cells in Graves' hyperthyroidism and ophthalmopathy. TCR beta CDR3 region amplification was performed from RNA transcripts. TCR CDR3 underwent first-round RT-PCR with the HTBI primer set. TCRdb passed the multiplex PCR reads through MiXCR, listing each CDR3 protein once. Of approximately 200,000 distinct CDR3 sequences in the sample, 18% are singletons; the top ten hold roughly two fifths. Sequencing input: blood. The receptors derive from a man aged 40-50 years with Graves' hyperthyroidism.

This clonotype occurred a few times. A read error may explain this, as a much larger clone is one base away. J is TRBJ2-4 and V is TRBV28; 8 bases are shared with TRBD2. V trimming: 7 bases; J trimming: 10 bases; junction bases outside the gene matches: 12. Germline V gives CDR1 MDHEN, CDR2 SYDVKM. The CDR3 extends over 14 amino acids. The DNA for the CDR3 is TGTGCCAGCACACCGACTAGCGAGGGAGAGATTCAGTACTTC. It codes for CASTPTSEGEIQYF.

This sequence joins TRBV18 and TRBJ2-3, with D possibly called TRBD1 or TRBD2 (6 bases each). V lost 4 bases and J 10 bases, leaving 15 bases between the germline ends. CDR1 and CDR2 (germline): KGHSH, LQKENI. The CDR3 has 13 amino acids. In nucleotides, the CDR3 is TGTGCCAGCTCACTGGGGGGCTATTTCTCGCAGTATTTT. Encoded protein: CASSLGGYFSQYF.

V gene TRBV5-4 combines with J gene TRBJ2-1; TRBD1 matches at 7 bases. Germline assignment: CDR1 SGHNT and CDR2 YYREEE (reference sequence). The CDR3 has 13 amino acids. V trimming: 3 bases; J trimming: 7 bases; junction bases outside the gene matches: 4. The CDR3 loop reads CASSSGQVNEQFF. The DNA for the CDR3 is TGTGCCAGCAGCTCCGGACAGGTTAATGAGCAGTTCTTC.

The rearrangement joins TRBV6-1 to TRBJ2-1, with D perhaps TRBD1 (6 bases). The CDR3 totals 13 residues. V lost 3 bases and J 6 bases, leaving 9 bases between the germline ends. Per germline, CDR1 MNHNS and CDR2 SASEGT. The CDR3 region is CASSDYRVNEQFF. CDR3 in DNA: TGTGCCAGCAGTGATTACAGGGTCAATGAGCAGTTCTTC.

This clonotype appeared many times. The rearrangement uses TRBV20-1 and TRBJ2-7, with D perhaps TRBD1 (5 bases). The CDR3 is 16 amino acids. Germline CDR1 and CDR2: DFQATT and SNEGSKA (reference sequence). V lost 0 bases, J lost 2 bases, and 17 bases lay in between. CDR3: CSARDSRQGPAYEQYF. CDR3 DNA: TGCAGTGCTAGAGACTCCCGGCAGGGTCCGGCCTACGAGCAGTACTTC.

The chain is built from TRBV24-1 and TRBJ1-2; 12 bases are shared with TRBD1. CDR3 length equals 16 residues. V gave up 4 bases and J gave up 4 bases; unmatched junction bases: 6. Germline CDR1 and CDR2: KGHDR and SFDVKD. The CDR3 region is CATSDPGQGATYGYTF. The CDR3 DNA is TGTGCCACCAGTGACCCGGGACAGGGGGCTACCTATGGCTACACCTTC.

This clonotype was detected a few times. The chain has TRBV5-1 and TRBJ1-1; D ambiguous. The CDR3 is 15 amino acids. V was cut by 1 base and J by 0 bases, with 10 bases left in between. Germline V gene data show CDR1 as SGHRS and CDR2 as YFSETQ. This chain's CDR3 is CASSLSPGVNTEAFF. The CDR3 DNA sequence: TGCGCCAGCAGCTTGTCGCCAGGTGTGAACACTGAAGCTTTCTTT.

V is TRBV7-9 and J is TRBJ2-5; possibly TRBD2 for D (5 bases). Germline assignment: CDR1 SEHNR and CDR2 FQNEAQ (reference sequence). V was clipped by 5 bases and J by 5 bases, with 18 bases between them. The CDR3 sequence is 15 residues long. The CDR3 DNA reads as TGTGCCAGCAGCGAAAGAAAACTAGTTTATGAGACCCAGTACTTC. Its translation: CASSERKLVYETQYF.